The 21 T cell receptor beta chains presented below share a single source sample, sequenced in a study of neurological immune-mediated disorders. Each CDR3 protein gets one entry after TCRdb re-called the 5' RACE reads with MiXCR. The top ten clones hold more than 2.5% of a sample with roughly 100,000 distinct CDR3 sequences, under 14% of them seen once. Described time point: longitudinal time-point 3. Sequencing input: PBMCs. Every receptor here comes from a female donor with HTLV-1-associated myelopathy (HAM/TSP).

This clonotype has at least ten counts. This rearrangement joins TRBV12-3 or TRBV12-4 to TRBJ1-2, with 10 bases lining up with TRBD1. CDR3 length equals 16 residues. Unmatched junction bases numbered 12, after V lost 4 bases and J lost 7 bases. The DNA for the CDR3 is TGTGCCAGCAGTTCGAGACTGGGACAGGGGATTCGTGGCTACACCTTC. It is translated as CASSSRLGQGIRGYTF.

This clonotype came up many times. The chain employs TRBV10-3 and TRBJ2-2; 8 nucleotides agree with TRBD2. The CDR3 runs 15 residues. Germline V gives CDR1 ENHRY, CDR2 SYGVKD. With 8 bases clipped from V and 1 base from J, the junction kept 6 bases outside the gene matches. CDR3 amino acids: CAIGGLAGNTGELFF. The CDR3 region has the DNA TGTGCCATCGGAGGGCTAGCGGGGAACACCGGGGAGCTGTTTTTT.

This clonotype came up many times. The chain combines TRBV25-1 with TRBJ2-5; maybe TRBD1 (6 bases). V lost 4 bases and J 1 base, leaving 13 bases between the germline ends. This CDR3 is 15 amino acids long. From germline, CDR1 is MGHDK and CDR2 SYGVNS. The CDR3 nucleotides are TGTGCCAGCAGTGTTACAGGGTCGTTCCAAGAGACCCAGTACTTC. Its protein product is CASSVTGSFQETQYF.

This clonotype was found many times. The gene calls are TRBV6-6 and TRBJ2-7; 8 bases match TRBD2. The CDR3 has 14 residues. The germline V gene has CDR1 MNHNY and CDR2 SVGAGI (reference sequence). Trimming took 10 bases from V and 3 from J; bases not matched to a gene: 11. For the CDR3, the DNA is TGTGCCACCGCTCGGGGTAGCGGGGTCTACGAGCAGTACTTC. Its protein product is CATARGSGVYEQYF.

V and J are TRBV20-1 and TRBJ1-2, with a weak D call TRBD1 (5 bases). CDR1 is DFQATT, CDR2 SNEGSKA, per germline (reference sequence). V lost 5 bases to trimming and J lost 6 bases, with 19 bases between them. The CDR3 covers 14 residues. DNA for the CDR3: TGCAGTGCTGAAAGGGGCTTACTACTCAATGGCTACACCTTC. It translates to CSAERGLLLNGYTF.

The sample holds many counts of this clonotype. This sequence joins TRBV5-6 and TRBJ2-5; 7 positions agree with TRBD2. This CDR3 region has 13 residues. Germline trimming cut 2 bases from V and 7 bases from J; bases unmatched to any gene: 5. The germline V gene encodes CDR1 SGHDT and CDR2 YYEEEE. The CDR3 here is CASSFLGGGTQYF. The CDR3 DNA is TGTGCCAGCAGCTTCCTTGGGGGGGGGACCCAGTACTTC.

This clonotype was observed at least ten times. The rearrangement links TRBV4-1 to TRBJ2-1; D is unclear. CDR1 MGHRA and CDR2 YSYEKL come from the germline V gene. Trimming left V 0 bases short and J 9 bases short, with 12 bases between. The CDR3 length is 14 residues. The CDR3 DNA reads TGCGCCAGCAGCCAAGAGGCCCTAGGCGGTGAGCAGTTCTTC. Translation gives CASSQEALGGEQFF.

This clonotype was counted many times. This chain links TRBV20-1 with TRBJ2-1; D is possibly TRBD1 (6 bases). Germline V CDR1 and CDR2: DFQATT, SNEGSKA (reference sequence). There are 13 residues in the CDR3. V lost 1 base and J lost 4, with 8 bases in between. The CDR3 coding sequence is TGCAGTGCTAGAGTTGACAGGTACAATGAGCAGTTCTTC. Residues: CSARVDRYNEQFF.

Many counts were recorded for this clonotype. The DNA for the CDR3 is TGCAGTGCTAGAGCTACCACAGATACGCAGTATTTT. The encoded protein is CSARATTDTQYF. The gene calls are TRBV20-1 and TRBJ2-3; D remains unclear. Germline CDR1 DFQATT, CDR2 SNEGSKA (reference sequence). V was trimmed by 1 base and J by 2 bases, leaving 4 bases between them. This CDR3 is built from 12 residues.

This clonotype was seen repeatedly, ten times or more. This sequence joins TRBV5-1 and TRBJ1-5, with D perhaps TRBD1 (5 bases). Germline values: CDR1 SGHRS, CDR2 YFSETQ. The CDR3 extends over 15 amino acids. The V and J ends lost 4 bases and 9 bases respectively, with 20 bases between them. The CDR3 protein is CASSVEGRSGAPQHF. In DNA form, the CDR3 reads TGCGCCAGCAGCGTGGAGGGCCGGTCTGGGGCGCCCCAGCATTTT.

This clonotype was detected many times. The chain recombines TRBV28 with TRBJ2-7; the match to TRBD1 covers 10 bases. The CDR3 runs 15 residues. J gave up 7 bases and V 6 bases, and 12 bases lay outside the gene matches. Germline assignment: CDR1 MDHEN and CDR2 SYDVKM. CDR3 in DNA: TGTGCCAGCAGCTCCCTCGGACAGGGGGTAGGGGAGCAGTACTTC. Translation gives CASSSLGQGVGEQYF.

A few counts support this clonotype. The genes are TRBV19 and TRBJ2-5; D assignment may be TRBD1 or TRBD2 (6 bases each). The germline CDR1 and CDR2 sequences are LNHDA and SQIVND (reference sequence). V lost 7 bases, J lost 4 bases, and 13 bases lay in between. This CDR3 region has 13 residues. Written as DNA, the CDR3 is TGTGCCAGTACTGTCGGGGGCCGAGAGACCCAGTACTTC. This encodes CASTVGGRETQYF.

The CDR3 region has the DNA TGTGCCAGCAGCTCGATAACCTTCTACAATGAGCAGTTCTTC. Translated, it gives CASSSITFYNEQFF. This chain connects TRBV7-9 to TRBJ2-1, with no clear D. The V and J ends lost 4 bases and 3 bases respectively, with 10 bases between them. The CDR3 spans 14 residues. CDR1 and CDR2 from the germline V gene are SEHNR and FQNEAQ (reference sequence).

This clonotype was recorded at least ten times. The CDR3 coding sequence is TGCGCCAGCAGCAAGGACGGGGCCTACAATGAGCAGTTCTTC. Its protein product is CASSKDGAYNEQFF. J is TRBJ2-1 and V is TRBV5-1, with D possibly matching TRBD2 (5 bases). V lost 4 bases to trimming and J lost 2 bases, with 10 bases between them. Per germline, CDR1 SGHRS and CDR2 YFSETQ. The CDR3 extends over 14 amino acids.

This clonotype was seen repeatedly, ten times or more. The genes are TRBV6-5 and TRBJ2-5; 8 positions match TRBD2. The CDR3 has 13 residues. CDR1 and CDR2 (germline): MNHEY, SVGAGI. V was pared by 6 bases and J by 5 bases, with 5 bases of the junction left unmatched. CDR3 nucleotide sequence: TGTGCCAGCAGAGGGACTAGTAAGGAGACCCAGTACTTC. The encoded protein is CASRGTSKETQYF.

This clonotype was detected only once. This may arise from a read error, as a much more abundant clone is one base away. The chain uses TRBV7-8 and TRBJ2-3; no reliable D call. CDR3 length: 14 residues. Trimming left V 9 bases short and J 4 bases short, with 17 bases between. The germline gives CDR1 SGHVS, CDR2 FQNEAQ. The CDR3, as DNA: TGTGCCAGTCTCCGGGCGCCCCTCCCAGATACGCAGTATTTT. This translates into CASLRAPLPDTQYF.

This clonotype was seen many times. The chain combines TRBV7-2 with TRBJ2-3, with 14 bases matching TRBD2. The CDR3 is 20 residues long. The germline V gene encodes CDR1 SGHTA and CDR2 FQGNSA. V lost 5 bases to trimming and J lost 0 bases; unmatched junction nucleotides: 13. The CDR3 DNA is TGTGCCAGCAGCCGTAAGACTAGCGGGGGGGGAACTGCTAGCACAGATACGCAGTATTTT. Translation: CASSRKTSGGGTASTDTQYF.

This clonotype was detected many times. This chain links TRBV19 with TRBJ1-1; TRBD1 matches 10 bases. CDR3 size: 12 residues. V shed 7 bases and J 11 bases; nucleotides not matched to a gene: 7. The germline CDR1 and CDR2 sequences are LNHDA and SQIVND (reference sequence). DNA of the CDR3: TGTGCCAGTACCACGACGGGACAGGGGGCTTTCTTT. Translation gives CASTTTGQGAFF.

In its sample, this clonotype was seen many times. The chain employs TRBV20-1 and TRBJ2-2; D possibly matches TRBD1 or TRBD2 (6 bases each). The germline CDR1 and CDR2 sequences are DFQATT and SNEGSKA (reference sequence). The CDR3 spans 15 residues. Deletions cut 4 bases from V and 4 bases from J, with 16 bases between. The CDR3 is CSANQGRLGTGELFF. The CDR3 DNA sequence: TGCAGTGCTAATCAGGGGAGGCTGGGCACCGGGGAGCTGTTTTTT.

This clonotype was detected ten times or more. The chain recombines TRBV5-1 with TRBJ2-5; weak D call: TRBD2 (5 bases). Germline loops: CDR1 SGHRS, CDR2 YFSETQ. This CDR3 is 15 amino acids long. Between the trimmed V and J ends, which lost 2 bases and 2 bases, there was a span of 13 bases. CDR3 protein: CASSFVGRGQETQYF. CDR3 DNA sequence: TGCGCCAGCAGCTTTGTCGGTCGAGGGCAAGAGACCCAGTACTTC.

This clonotype was detected a few times. This chain links TRBV7-2 with TRBJ2-5, with D perhaps TRBD2 (6 bases). This CDR3 has 16 amino acids. Between the trimmed V and J ends, which lost 6 bases and 1 base, there was a span of 18 bases. CDR1 and CDR2 from the germline V gene are SGHTA and FQGNSA. The DNA of the CDR3 is TGTGCCAGCAGGGCCCCCGGGACGCGGGGCCAAGAGACCCAGTACTTC. Protein sequence: CASRAPGTRGQETQYF.